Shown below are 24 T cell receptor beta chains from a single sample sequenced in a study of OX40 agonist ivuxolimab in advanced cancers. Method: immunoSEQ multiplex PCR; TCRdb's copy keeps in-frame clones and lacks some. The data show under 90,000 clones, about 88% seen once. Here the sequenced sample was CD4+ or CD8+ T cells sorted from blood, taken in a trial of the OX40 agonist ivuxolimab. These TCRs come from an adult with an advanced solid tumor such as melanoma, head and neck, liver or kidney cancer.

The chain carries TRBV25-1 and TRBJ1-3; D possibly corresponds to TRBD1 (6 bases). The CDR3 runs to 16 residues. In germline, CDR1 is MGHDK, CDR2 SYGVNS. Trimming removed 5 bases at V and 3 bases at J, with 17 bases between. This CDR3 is CASSHGGLLGGNTIYF. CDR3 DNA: TGTGCCAGCAGTCACGGGGGCCTGTTAGGTGGAAACACCATATATTTT. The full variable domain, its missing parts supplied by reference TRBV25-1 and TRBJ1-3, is EADIYQTPRYLVIGTGKKITLECSQTMGHDKMYWYQQDPGMELHLIHYSYGVNSTEKGDLSSESTVSRIRTEHFPLTLESARPSHTSQYLCASSHGGLLGGNTIYFGEGSWLTVV.

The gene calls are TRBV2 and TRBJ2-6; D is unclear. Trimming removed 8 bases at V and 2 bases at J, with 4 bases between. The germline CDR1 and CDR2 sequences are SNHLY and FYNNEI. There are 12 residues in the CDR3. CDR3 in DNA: TGTGCCAGCCAACCTGGGGCCAACGTCCTGACTTTC. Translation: CASQPGANVLTF.

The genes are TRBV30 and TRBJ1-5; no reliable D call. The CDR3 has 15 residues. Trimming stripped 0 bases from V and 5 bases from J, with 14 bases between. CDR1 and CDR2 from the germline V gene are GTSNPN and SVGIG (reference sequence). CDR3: CAWSVGQTSDQPQHF. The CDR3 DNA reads TGTGCCTGGAGTGTCGGTCAGACCTCCGATCAGCCCCAGCATTTT.

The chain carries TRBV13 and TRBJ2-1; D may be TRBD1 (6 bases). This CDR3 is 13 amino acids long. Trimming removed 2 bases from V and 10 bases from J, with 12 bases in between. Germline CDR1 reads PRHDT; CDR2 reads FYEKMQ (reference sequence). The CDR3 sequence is CASSLQGPREQFF. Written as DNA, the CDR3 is TGTGCCAGCAGCTTACAGGGGCCGAGGGAGCAGTTCTTC.

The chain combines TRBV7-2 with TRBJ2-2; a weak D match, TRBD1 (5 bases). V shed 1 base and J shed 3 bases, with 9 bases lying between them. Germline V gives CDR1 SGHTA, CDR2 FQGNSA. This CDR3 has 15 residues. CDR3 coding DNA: TGTGCCAGCAGCTTAGGCTGGGGCGACACCGGGGAGCTGTTTTTT. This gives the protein CASSLGWGDTGELFF.

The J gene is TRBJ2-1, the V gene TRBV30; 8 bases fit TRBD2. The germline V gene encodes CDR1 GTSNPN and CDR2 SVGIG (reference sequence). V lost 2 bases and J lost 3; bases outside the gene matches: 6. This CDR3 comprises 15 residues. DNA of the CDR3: TGTGCCTGGAGTCGTGCAAGCGGGGGCTACAATGAGCAGTTCTTC. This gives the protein CAWSRASGGYNEQFF.

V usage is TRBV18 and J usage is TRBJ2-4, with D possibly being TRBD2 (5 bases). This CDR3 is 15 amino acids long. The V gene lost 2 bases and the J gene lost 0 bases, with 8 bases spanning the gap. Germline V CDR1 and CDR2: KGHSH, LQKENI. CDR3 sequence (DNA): TGTGCCAGCTCACCAGGGGAGTCAGCCAAAAACATTCAGTACTTC. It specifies CASSPGESAKNIQYF.

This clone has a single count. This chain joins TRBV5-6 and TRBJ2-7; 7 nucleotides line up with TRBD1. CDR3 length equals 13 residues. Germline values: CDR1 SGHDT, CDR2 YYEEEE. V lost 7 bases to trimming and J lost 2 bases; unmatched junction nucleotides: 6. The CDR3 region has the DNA TGTGCCAGCCGATACGGGACAGCCTACGAGCAGTACTTC. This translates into CASRYGTAYEQYF. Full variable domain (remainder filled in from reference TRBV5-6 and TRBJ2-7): DAGVTQSPTHLIKTRGQQVTLRCSPKSGHDTVSWYQQALGQGPQFIFQYYEEEERQRGNFPDRFSGHQFPNYSSELNVNALLLGDSALYLCASRYGTAYEQYFGPGTRLTVT.

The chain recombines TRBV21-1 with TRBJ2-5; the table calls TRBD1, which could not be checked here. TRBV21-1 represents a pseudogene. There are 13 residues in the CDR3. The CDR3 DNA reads TGTGCCACCCAGGACAGGAAGGGAGAGACCCAGTACTTC. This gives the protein CATQDRKGETQYF.

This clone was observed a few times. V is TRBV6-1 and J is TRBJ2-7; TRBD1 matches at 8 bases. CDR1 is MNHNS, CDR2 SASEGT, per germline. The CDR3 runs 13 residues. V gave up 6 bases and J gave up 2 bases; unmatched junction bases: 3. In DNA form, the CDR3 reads TGTGCCAGCAGACCGGGACAGGCCTACGAGCAGTACTTC. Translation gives CASRPGQAYEQYF.

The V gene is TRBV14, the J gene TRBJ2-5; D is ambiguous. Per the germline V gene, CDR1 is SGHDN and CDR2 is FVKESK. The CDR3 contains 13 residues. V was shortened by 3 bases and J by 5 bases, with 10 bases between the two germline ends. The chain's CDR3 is CASSQDLGETQYF. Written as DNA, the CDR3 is TGTGCCAGCAGCCAGGACCTAGGGGAGACCCAGTACTTC.

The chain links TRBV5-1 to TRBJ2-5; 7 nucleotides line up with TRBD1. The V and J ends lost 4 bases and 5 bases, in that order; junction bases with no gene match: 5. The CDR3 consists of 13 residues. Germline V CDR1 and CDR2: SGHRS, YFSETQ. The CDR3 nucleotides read TGCGCCAGCAGCCTACAGGGGCGTGAGACCCAGTACTTC. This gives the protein CASSLQGRETQYF.

The CDR3 DNA is TGTGCCAGCAGCGTAGTTGGGACAGGGGGCTCTGGGGCCAACGTCCTGACTTTC. Amino acids: CASSVVGTGGSGANVLTF. The chain is built from TRBV9 and TRBJ2-6; 11 nucleotides match TRBD1. V dropped 0 bases and J dropped 0; count of bases not matched to a gene: 2. There are 18 residues in the CDR3. CDR1 and CDR2 (germline): SGDLS, YYNGEE.

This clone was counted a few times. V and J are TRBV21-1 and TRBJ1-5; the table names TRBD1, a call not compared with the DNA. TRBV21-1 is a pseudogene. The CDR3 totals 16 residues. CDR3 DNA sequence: TGTGCCAGCATTCCGGGACACCCAGGTGGCAATCAGCCCCAGCATTTT. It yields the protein CASIPGHPGGNQPQHF.

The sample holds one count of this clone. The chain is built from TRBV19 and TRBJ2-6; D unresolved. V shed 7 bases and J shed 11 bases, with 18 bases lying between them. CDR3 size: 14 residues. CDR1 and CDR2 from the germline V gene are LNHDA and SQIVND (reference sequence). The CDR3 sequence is CASTLTSTLHVLTF. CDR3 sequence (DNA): TGTGCCAGTACTCTGACCTCCACCCTCCACGTCCTGACTTTC. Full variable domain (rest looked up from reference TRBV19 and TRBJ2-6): DGGITQSPKYLFRKEGQNVTLSCEQNLNHDAMYWYRQDPGQGLRLIYYSQIVNDFQKGDIAEGYSVSREKKESFPLTVTSAQKNPTAFYLCASTLTSTLHVLTFGAGSRLTVL.

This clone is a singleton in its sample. The chain's CDR3 is CASSLTDYEQYF. In nucleotides, the CDR3 is TGTGCCAGCAGCTTGACAGACTACGAGCAGTACTTC. The chain carries TRBV5-4 and TRBJ2-7; D uncertain. The CDR3 covers 12 residues. The germline V gene has CDR1 SGHNT and CDR2 YYREEE (reference sequence). Deletions cut 1 base from V and 3 bases from J, with 5 bases between.

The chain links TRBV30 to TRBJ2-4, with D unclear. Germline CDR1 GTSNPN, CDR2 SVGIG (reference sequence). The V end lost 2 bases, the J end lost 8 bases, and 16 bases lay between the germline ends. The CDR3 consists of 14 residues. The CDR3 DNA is TGTGCCTGGAGTCCCGAGGCGTTGGGGTACATTCAGTACTTC. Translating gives CAWSPEALGYIQYF.

In nucleotides, the CDR3 is TGTGCCAGCAGTTACGGGGGAGTCAGGAACACTGAAGCTTTCTTT. This codes for CASSYGGVRNTEAFF. The genes are TRBV6-5 and TRBJ1-1; D is possibly TRBD1 (5 bases). Germline assignment: CDR1 MNHEY and CDR2 SVGAGI. Trimming left V 2 bases short and J 1 base short, with 11 bases between. This CDR3 has 15 residues.

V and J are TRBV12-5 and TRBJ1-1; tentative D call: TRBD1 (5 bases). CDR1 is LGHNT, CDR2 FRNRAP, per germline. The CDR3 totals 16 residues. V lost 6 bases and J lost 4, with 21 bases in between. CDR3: CASGQPIAGLPTEAFF. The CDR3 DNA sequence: TGTGCTAGTGGCCAGCCTATCGCAGGGTTGCCCACTGAAGCTTTCTTT.

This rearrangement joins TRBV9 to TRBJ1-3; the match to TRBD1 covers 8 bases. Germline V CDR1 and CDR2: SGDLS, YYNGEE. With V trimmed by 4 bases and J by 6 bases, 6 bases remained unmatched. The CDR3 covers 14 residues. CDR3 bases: TGTGCCAGCAGCAGACAGGGGTCGGCAAACACCATATATTTT. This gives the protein CASSRQGSANTIYF.

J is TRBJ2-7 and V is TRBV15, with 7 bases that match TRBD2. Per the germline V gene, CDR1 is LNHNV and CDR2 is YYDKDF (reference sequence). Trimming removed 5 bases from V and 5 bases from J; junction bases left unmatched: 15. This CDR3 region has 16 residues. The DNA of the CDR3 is TGTGCCACCAGCTCCTCGCTAGCGGTCCTCGGCGACGAGCAGTACTTC. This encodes CATSSSLAVLGDEQYF.

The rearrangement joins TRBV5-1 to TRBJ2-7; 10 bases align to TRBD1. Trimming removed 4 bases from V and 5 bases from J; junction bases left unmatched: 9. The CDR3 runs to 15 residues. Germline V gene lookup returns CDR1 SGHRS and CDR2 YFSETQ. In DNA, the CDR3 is TGCGCCAGCAGCATCTCCGGGACAGGGGTAAACGAGCAGTACTTC. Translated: CASSISGTGVNEQYF.

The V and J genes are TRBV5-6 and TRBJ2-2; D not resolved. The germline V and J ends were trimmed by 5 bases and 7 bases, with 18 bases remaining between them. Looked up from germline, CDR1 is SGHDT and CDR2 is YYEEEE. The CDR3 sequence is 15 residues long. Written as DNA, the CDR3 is TGTGCCAGCAGGTTCACAACCGATGGAAACGGGGAGCTGTTTTTT. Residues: CASRFTTDGNGELFF. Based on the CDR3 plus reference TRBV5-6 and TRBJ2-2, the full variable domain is DAGVTQSPTHLIKTRGQQVTLRCSPKSGHDTVSWYQQALGQGPQFIFQYYEEEERQRGNFPDRFSGHQFPNYSSELNVNALLLGDSALYLCASRFTTDGNGELFFGEGSRLTVL.

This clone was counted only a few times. CDR3: CASSLSGGRQPQHF. CDR3 sequence (DNA): TGTGCCAGCAGCTTGTCAGGGGGCCGTCAGCCCCAGCATTTT. The rearrangement uses TRBV7-6 and TRBJ1-5; 8 bases map to TRBD1. The CDR3 contains 14 residues. The germline V gene has CDR1 SGHVS and CDR2 FNYEAQ. The junction had 4 bases not matched to a gene; V was cut back by 3 bases and J by 6 bases.